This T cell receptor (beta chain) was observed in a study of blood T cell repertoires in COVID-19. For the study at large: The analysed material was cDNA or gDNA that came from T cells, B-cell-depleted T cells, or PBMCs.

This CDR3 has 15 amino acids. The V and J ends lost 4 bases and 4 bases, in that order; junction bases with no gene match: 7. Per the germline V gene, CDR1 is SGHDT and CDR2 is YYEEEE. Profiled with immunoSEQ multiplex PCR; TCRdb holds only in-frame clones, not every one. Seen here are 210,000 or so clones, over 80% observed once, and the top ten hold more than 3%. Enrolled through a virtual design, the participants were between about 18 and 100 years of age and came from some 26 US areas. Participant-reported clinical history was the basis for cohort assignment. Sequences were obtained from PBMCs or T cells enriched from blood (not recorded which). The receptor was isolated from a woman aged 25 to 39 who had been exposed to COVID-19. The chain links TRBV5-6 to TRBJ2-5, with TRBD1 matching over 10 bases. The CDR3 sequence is CASSRDRGRGETQYF. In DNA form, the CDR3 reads TGTGCCAGCAGCCGCGACAGGGGGCGCGGAGAGACCCAGTACTTC.